This TCR beta chain was sequenced during a study of CD8+ T cells in alopecia areata. Study-wide findings and caveats: Clonality in lesional scalp, especially alopecia totalis/universalis, exceeded that of normal scalp.

The sequencing template was cDNA reverse transcribed from extracted RNA. Some clones are missing from TCRdb's copy, which holds only in-frame ones; the method was immunoSEQ multiplex PCR. The sample lists approximately 150,000 clones; less than 65% were seen once. PBMCs, the starting material, were the source of sorted CD4+ and CD8+ T cells. CDR1 is SQVTM, CDR2 ANQGSEA, per germline. This CDR3 region has 13 residues. A word on this clone: Its specificity is not known.

The sequence was collected from a human donor in good health. This chain uses TRBV29-1 with TRBJ2-5, with a tentative D call TRBD1 (6 bases). The J call may be incorrect, as the DNA end agrees better with TRBJ2-7. Sequenced material: CD8+ T cells sorted from blood. This CDR3 reads CSVSVQGKYEQYF. The CDR3 coding sequence is TGCAGCGTTTCCGTCCAGGGGAAGTACGAGCAGTACTTC.